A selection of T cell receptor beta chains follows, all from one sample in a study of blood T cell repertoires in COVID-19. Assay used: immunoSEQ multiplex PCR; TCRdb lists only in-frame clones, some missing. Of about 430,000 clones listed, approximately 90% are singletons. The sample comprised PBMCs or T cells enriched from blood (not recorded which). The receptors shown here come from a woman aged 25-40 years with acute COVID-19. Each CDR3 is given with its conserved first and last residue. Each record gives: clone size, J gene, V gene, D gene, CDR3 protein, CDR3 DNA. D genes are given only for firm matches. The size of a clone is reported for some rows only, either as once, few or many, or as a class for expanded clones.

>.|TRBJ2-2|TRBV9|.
CASSSRDRTAGATGELFF
TGTGCCAGCAGCTCTAGGGATAGGACGGCGGGGGCTACCGGGGAGCTGTTTTTT
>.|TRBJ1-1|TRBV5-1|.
CASSLTGPDGGLNTEAFF
TGCGCCAGCAGCTTGACCGGGCCGGACGGGGGACTGAACACTGAAGCTTTCTTT
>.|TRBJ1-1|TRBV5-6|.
CASSLGSDSLEAFF
TGTGCCAGCAGCTTGGGGAGCGATTCACTTGAAGCTTTCTTT
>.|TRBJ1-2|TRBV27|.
CASSTQVGTALGRSLLYGYTF
TGTGCCAGCAGTACTCAGGTCGGAACAGCACTGGGGAGAAGCCTTCTCTATGGCTACACCTTC
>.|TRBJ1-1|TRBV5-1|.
CASAPLKGGTEAFF
TGCGCCAGTGCCCCCCTCAAAGGGGGCACTGAAGCTTTCTTT
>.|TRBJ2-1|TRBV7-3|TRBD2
CASSLSPRGGHNEQFF
TGTGCCAGCAGCTTAAGCCCCCGGGGGGGTCACAATGAGCAGTTCTTC
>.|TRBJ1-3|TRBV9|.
CASSGGGVSSGNTIYF
TGTGCCAGCAGCGGTGGAGGGGTTAGCTCTGGAAACACCATATATTTT
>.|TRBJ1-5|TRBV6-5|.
CASTGTRGDNQPQHF
TGTGCCAGCACTGGCACTCGGGGAGACAATCAGCCCCAGCATTTT
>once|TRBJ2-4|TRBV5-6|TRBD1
CASSPTGVAKNIQYF
TGTGCCAGCAGCCCAACAGGGGTAGCCAAAAACATTCAGTACTTC
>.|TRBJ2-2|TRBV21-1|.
CASRETGTPNTGELFF
TGTGCCAGCAGGGAGACAGGGACTCCGAACACCGGGGAGCTGTTTTTT
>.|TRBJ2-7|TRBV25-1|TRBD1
CASSEYRQGAYEQYF
TGTGCCAGCAGTGAATATCGGCAGGGGGCTTACGAGCAGTACTTC
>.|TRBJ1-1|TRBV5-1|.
CASSYRVGTEAFF
TGCGCCAGCAGCTACAGGGTTGGGACTGAAGCTTTCTTT
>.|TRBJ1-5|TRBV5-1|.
CASSLVPGGDQPQHF
TGCGCCAGCAGCCTGGTTCCGGGGGGCGATCAGCCCCAGCATTTT
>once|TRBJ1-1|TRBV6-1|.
CASSEGRLGNTEAFF
TGTGCCAGCAGTGAAGGTAGACTGGGGAACACTGAAGCTTTCTTT
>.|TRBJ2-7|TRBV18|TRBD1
CASSPVTGTGGAYEQYF
TGTGCCAGCTCACCAGTTACTGGGACAGGGGGTGCCTACGAGCAGTACTTC
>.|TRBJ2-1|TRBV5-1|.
CASSLVASYNEQFF
TGCGCCAGCAGCTTGGTGGCATCCTACAATGAGCAGTTCTTC
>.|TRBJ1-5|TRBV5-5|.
CASSFGGDQPQHF
TGTGCCAGCAGCTTTGGAGGGGATCAGCCCCAGCATTTT
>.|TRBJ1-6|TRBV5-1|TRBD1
CASKGTGYNSPLHF
TGCGCCAGCAAGGGGACAGGGTATAATTCACCCCTCCACTTT
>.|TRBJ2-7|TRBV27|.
CASSLERELYEQYF
TGTGCCAGCAGTTTAGAGAGGGAACTCTACGAGCAGTACTTC
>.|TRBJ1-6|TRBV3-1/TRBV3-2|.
CASSQDRGSNSPLHF
TGTGCCAGCAGCCAAGACCGGGGGAGTAATTCACCCCTCCACTTT
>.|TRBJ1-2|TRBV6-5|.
CASSLGQSYGYTF
TGTGCCAGCAGTCTCGGACAGAGTTATGGCTACACCTTC
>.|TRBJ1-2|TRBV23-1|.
CASSGQSKSYGYTF
TGCGCCAGCAGCGGACAATCCAAAAGCTATGGCTACACCTTC
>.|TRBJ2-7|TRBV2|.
CASSEQSYEQYF
TGTGCCAGCAGCGAACAGTCCTACGAGCAGTACTTC
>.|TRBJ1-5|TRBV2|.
CASSPQGQPQHF
TGTGCCAGCAGTCCCCAGGGCCAGCCCCAGCATTTT
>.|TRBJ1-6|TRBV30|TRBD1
CAWNDPLRDRNSPLHF
TGTGCCTGGAATGATCCCCTCCGGGACAGGAATTCACCCCTCCACTTT
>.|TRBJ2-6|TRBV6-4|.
CASSSEGTPGANVLTF
TGTGCCAGCAGTTCTGAAGGGACACCTGGGGCCAACGTCCTGACTTTC
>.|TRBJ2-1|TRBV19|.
CASSSGLGGANNEQFF
TGTGCCAGTAGTAGTGGATTGGGGGGAGCCAACAATGAGCAGTTCTTC